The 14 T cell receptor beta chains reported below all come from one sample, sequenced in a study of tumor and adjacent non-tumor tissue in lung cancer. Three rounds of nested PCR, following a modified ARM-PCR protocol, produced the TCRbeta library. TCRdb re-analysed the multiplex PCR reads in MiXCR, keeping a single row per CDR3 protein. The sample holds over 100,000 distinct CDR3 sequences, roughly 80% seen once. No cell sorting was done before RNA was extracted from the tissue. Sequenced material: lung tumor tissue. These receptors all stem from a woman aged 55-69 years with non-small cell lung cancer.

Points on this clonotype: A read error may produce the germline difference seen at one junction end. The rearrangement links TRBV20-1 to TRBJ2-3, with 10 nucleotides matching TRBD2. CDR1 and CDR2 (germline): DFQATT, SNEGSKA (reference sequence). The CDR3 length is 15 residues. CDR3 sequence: CSAISSGGNADTQYF. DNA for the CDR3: TGCAGTGCTATTTCTAGCGGGGGAAACGCAGATACACAGTATTTT.

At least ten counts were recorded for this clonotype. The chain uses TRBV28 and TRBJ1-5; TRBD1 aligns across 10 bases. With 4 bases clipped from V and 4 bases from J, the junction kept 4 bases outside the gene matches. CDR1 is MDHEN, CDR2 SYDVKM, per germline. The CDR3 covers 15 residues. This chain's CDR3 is CASSSGQGRNQPQHF. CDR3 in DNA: TGTGCCAGCAGTTCGGGACAGGGGAGAAATCAGCCCCAGCATTTT.

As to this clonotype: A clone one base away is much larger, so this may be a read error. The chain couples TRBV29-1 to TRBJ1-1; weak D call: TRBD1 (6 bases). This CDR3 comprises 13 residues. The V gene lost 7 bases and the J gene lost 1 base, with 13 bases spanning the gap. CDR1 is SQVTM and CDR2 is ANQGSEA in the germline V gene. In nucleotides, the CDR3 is TGCAGCGCTGCGATAGGGGGGAACACTGAAGCTTTCTTT. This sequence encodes CSAAIGGNTEAFF.

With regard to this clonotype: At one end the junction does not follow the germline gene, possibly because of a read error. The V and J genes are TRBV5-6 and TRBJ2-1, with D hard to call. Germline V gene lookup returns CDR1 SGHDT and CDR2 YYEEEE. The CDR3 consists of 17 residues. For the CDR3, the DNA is TGTGCCAGCAGCGCACGTGTCCCTCCTACACTGAACAATGATCAGTTCTTC. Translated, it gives CASSARVPPTLNNDQFF.

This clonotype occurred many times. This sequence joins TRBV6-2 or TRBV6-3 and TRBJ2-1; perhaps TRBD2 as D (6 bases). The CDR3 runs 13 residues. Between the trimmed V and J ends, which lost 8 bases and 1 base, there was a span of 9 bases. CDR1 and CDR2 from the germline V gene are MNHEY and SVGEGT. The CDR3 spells CASAGSSYNEQFF. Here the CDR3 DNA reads TGTGCCAGCGCGGGGTCTTCCTACAATGAGCAGTTCTTC.

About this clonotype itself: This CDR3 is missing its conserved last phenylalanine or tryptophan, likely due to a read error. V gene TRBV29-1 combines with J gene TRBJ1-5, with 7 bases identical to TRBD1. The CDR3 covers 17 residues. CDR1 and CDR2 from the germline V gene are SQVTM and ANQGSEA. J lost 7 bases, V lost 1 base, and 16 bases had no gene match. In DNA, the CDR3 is TGCAGCGTTGAAGCCAGAACCCGGGACAGAAGTCACCAGCCCCAGCATATT. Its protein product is CSVEARTRDRSHQPQHI.

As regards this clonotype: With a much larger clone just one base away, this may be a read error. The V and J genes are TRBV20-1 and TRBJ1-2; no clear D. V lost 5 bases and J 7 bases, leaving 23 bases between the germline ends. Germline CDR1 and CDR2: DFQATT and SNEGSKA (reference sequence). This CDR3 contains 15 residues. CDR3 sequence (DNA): TGCAGTGCTGTCCCTACCACCCAGGTATTGCGTGGCTACACCTTC. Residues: CSAVPTTQVLRGYTF.

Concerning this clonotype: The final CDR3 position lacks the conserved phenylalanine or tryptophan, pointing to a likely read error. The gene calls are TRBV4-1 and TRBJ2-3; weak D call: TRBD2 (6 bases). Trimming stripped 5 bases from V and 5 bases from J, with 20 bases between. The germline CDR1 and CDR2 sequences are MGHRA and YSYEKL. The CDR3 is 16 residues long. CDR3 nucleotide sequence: TGCGCCAGCAGCTTAAAACCGGGCGGGACCATAGATACGCAGTATTCT. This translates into CASSLKPGGTIDTQYS.

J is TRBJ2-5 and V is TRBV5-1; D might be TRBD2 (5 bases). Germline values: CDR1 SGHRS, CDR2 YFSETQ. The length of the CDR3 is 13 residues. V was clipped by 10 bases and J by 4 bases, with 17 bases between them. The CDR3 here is CACNPGNGETQYF. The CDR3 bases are TGCGCCTGCAACCCGGGGAATGGAGAGACCCAGTACTTC.

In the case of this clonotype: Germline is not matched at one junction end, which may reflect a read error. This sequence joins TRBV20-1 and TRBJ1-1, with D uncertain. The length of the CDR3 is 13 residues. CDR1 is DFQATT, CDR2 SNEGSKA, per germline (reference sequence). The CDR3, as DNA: TGCAGTGCTAGTTCAGATCTTAACACTGAAACTTTCTTT. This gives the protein CSASSDLNTETFF.

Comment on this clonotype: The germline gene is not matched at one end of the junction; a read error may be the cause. The CDR3 nucleotides read TGTGGCAGCTGTTTTGACAGCCGAGATGCAACTAATGAAAAACTGTTTTTT. It codes for CGSCFDSRDATNEKLFF. The V and J genes are TRBV11-3 and TRBJ1-4; weak D call: TRBD1 (5 bases). The CDR3 length is 17 residues. Germline V gene data show CDR1 as SGHNT and CDR2 as YENEEA.

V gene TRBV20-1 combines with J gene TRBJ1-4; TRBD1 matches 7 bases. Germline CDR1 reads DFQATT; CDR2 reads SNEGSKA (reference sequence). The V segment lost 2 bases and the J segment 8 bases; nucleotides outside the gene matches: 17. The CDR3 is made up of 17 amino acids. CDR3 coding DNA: TGCAGTGCTAGAAGCGCGATTGCAGGACAGGAAGCAGAAAAACTGTTTTTT. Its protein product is CSARSAIAGQEAEKLFF.

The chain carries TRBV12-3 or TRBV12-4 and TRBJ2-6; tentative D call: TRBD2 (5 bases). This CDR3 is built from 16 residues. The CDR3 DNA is TGTTCTAGCAATGGCGGGCGAGTCTCCGGGGCCAACGTCCTGACTTTC. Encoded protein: CSSNGGRVSGANVLTF.

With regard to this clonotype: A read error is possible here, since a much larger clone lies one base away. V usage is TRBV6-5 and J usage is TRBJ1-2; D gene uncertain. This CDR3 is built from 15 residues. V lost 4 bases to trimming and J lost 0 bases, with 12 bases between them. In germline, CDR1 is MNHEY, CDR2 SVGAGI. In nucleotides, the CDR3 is TGTGCCAGCAGTTCCCCCGACGCGGCTAACTATGGCTACACCTTC. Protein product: CASSSPDAANYGYTF.